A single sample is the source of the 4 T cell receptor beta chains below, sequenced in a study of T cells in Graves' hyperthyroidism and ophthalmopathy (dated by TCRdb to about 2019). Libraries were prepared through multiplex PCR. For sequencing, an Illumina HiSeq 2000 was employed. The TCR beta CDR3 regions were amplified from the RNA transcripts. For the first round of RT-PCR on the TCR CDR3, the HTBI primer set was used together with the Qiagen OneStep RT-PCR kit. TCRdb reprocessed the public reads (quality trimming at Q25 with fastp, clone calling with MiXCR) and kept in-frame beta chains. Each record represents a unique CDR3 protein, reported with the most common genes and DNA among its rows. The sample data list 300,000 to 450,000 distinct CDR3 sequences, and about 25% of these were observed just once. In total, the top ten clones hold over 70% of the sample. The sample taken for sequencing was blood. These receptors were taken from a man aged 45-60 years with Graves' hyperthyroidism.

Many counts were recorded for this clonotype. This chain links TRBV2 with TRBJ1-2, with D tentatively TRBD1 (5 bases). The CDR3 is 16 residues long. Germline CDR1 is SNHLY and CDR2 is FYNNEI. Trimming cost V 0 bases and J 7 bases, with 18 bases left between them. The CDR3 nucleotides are TGTGCCAGCAGTGAAGCAGGGGACGCCCGAAACCGTGGCTACACCTTC. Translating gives CASSEAGDARNRGYTF.

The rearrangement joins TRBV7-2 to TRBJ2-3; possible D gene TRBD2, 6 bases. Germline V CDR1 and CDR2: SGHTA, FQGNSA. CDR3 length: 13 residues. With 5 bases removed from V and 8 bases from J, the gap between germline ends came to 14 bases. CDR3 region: CASSPGGLSTQYF. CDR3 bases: TGTGCCAGCAGCCCCGGAGGGTTGAGTACGCAGTATTTT.

The DNA of the CDR3 is TGTGCCAGCAGCGTAGGGGTAGCTCCGAGGGAGCAGTACTTC. Amino acid sequence: CASSVGVAPREQYF. The V call is TRBV9, the J call TRBJ2-7, with unresolved D. Germline values: CDR1 SGDLS, CDR2 YYNGEE. V gave up 0 bases and J gave up 7 bases, with 14 bases separating them. The CDR3 contains 14 residues.

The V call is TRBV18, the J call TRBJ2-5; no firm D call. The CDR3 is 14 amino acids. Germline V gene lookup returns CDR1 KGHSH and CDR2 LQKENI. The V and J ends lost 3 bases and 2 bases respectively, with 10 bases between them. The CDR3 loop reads CASSPDGQQETQYF. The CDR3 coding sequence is TGTGCCAGCTCACCGGACGGGCAGCAAGAGACCCAGTACTTC.